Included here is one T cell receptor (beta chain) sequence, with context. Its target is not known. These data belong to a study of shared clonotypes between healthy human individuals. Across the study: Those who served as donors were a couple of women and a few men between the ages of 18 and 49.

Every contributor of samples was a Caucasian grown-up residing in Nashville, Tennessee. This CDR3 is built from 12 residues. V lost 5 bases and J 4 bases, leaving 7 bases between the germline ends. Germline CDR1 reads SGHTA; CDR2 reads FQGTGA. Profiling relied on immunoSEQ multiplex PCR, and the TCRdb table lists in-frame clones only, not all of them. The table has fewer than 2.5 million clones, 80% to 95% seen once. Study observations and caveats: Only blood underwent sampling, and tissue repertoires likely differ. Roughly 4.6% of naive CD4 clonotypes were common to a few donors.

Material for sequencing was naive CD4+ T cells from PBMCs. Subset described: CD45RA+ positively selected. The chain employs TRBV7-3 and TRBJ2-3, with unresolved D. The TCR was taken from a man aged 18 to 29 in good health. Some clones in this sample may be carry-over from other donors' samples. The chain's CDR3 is CASSNAPDTQYF. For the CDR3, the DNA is TGTGCCAGCAGCAATGCGCCAGATACGCAGTATTTT.